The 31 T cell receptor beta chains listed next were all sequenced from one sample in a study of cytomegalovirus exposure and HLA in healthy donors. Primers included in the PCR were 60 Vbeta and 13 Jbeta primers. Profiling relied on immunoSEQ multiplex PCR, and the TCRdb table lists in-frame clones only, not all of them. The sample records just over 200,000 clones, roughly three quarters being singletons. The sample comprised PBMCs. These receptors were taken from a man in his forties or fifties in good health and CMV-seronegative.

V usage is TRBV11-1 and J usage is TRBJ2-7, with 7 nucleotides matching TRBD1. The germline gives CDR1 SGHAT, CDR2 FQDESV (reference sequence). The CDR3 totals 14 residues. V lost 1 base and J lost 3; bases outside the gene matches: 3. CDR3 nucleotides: TGTGCCAGCAGCTTAGGGACAGGCCGCTACGAGCAGTACTTC. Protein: CASSLGTGRYEQYF.

The CDR3 loop reads CASSEGLAVQETQYF. CDR3 sequence (DNA): TGTGCCAGCTCAGAGGGACTAGCGGTTCAAGAGACCCAGTACTTC. The genes are TRBV18 and TRBJ2-5; TRBD2 aligns across 11 bases. Germline trimming cut 5 bases from V and 2 bases from J; bases unmatched to any gene: 4. Germline CDR1 and CDR2: KGHSH and LQKENI. The CDR3 length is 15 residues.

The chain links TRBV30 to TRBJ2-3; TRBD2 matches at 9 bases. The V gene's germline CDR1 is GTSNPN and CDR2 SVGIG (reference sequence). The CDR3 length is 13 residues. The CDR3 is CVSSGNLRDTQYF. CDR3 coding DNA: TGTGTATCTAGCGGGAACCTGCGAGATACGCAGTATTTT.

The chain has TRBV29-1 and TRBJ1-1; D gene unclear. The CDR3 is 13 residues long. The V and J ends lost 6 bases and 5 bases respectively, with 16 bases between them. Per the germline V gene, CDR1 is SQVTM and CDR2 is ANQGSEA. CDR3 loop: CSVVRGVGTEAFF. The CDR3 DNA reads TGCAGCGTGGTCCGCGGTGTCGGGACTGAAGCTTTCTTT.

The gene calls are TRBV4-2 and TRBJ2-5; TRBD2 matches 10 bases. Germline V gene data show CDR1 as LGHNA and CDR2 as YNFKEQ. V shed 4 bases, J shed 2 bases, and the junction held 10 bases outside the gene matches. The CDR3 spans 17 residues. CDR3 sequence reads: CASSRSTGTSVQETQYF. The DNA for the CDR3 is TGTGCCAGCAGCCGGAGCACCGGGACTAGCGTACAAGAGACCCAGTACTTC.

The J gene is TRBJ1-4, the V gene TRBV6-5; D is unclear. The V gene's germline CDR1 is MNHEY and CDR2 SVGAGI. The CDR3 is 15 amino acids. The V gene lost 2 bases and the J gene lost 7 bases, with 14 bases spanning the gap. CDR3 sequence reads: CASSYSPSGSEKLFF. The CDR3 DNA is TGTGCCAGCAGTTACAGTCCATCAGGTAGTGAAAAACTGTTTTTT.

The CDR3 nucleotides are TGTGCCAGCAGCTTGCGGACAGGCCCATATGGCTACACCTTC. Protein product: CASSLRTGPYGYTF. The chain carries TRBV21-1 and TRBJ1-2; the table's TRBD1 call for D was not verified on the DNA. TRBV21-1 is a pseudogene locus. The CDR3 is 14 amino acids.

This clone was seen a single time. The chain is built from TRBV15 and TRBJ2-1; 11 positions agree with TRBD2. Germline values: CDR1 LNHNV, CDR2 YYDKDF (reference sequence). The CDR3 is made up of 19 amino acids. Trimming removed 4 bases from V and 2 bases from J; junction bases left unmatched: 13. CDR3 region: CATSTLPTSGRTTYNEQFF. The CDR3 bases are TGTGCCACCAGCACACTTCCTACTAGCGGGAGAACCACCTACAATGAGCAGTTCTTC.

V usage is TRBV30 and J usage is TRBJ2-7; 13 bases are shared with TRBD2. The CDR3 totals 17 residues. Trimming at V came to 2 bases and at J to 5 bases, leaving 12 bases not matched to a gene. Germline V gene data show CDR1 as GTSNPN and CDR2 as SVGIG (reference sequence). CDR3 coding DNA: TGTGCCTGGAGTTCGAACTACAGACTAGCGGGAGGCAACGAGCAGTACTTC. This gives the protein CAWSSNYRLAGGNEQYF. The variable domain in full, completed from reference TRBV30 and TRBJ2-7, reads SQTIHQWPATLVQPVGSPLSLECTVEGTSNPNLYWYRQAAGRGLQLLFYSVGIGQISSEVPQNLSASRPQDRQFILSSKKLLLSDSGFYLCAWSSNYRLAGGNEQYFGPGTRLTVT.

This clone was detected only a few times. The CDR3 nucleotides are TGTGCCATCATGCCGGCTAGCGGGCCATACGAGCAGTACTTC. Translated, it gives CAIMPASGPYEQYF. The chain combines TRBV10-3 with TRBJ2-7; 8 bases align to TRBD2. This CDR3 contains 14 residues. From germline, CDR1 is ENHRY and CDR2 SYGVKD. J was trimmed by 4 bases and V by 7 bases; bases with no gene match: 9.

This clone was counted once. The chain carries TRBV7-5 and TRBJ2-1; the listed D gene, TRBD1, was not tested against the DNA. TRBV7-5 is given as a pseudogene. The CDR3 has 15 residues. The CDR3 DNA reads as TGTGCCAGAAGCTTAGCGAAGGGGCGGTACAATGAGCAGTTCTTC. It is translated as CARSLAKGRYNEQFF.

CDR3 sequence (DNA): TGTGCCAGCAGCCGGACAGGGCGATACGAGCAGTACTTC. It specifies CASSRTGRYEQYF. The J gene is TRBJ2-7, the V gene TRBV7-6; TRBD1 matches at 8 bases. This CDR3 is 13 amino acids long. With V trimmed by 5 bases and J by 4 bases, 4 bases remained unmatched. Germline CDR1 is SGHVS and CDR2 is FNYEAQ. Variable domain in full (rest from reference TRBV7-6 and TRBJ2-7): GAGVSQSPRYKVTKRGQDVALRCDPISGHVSLYWYRQALGQGPEFLTYFNYEAQQDKSGLPNDRFSAERPEGSISTLTIQRTEQRDSAMYRCASSRTGRYEQYFGPGTRLTVT.

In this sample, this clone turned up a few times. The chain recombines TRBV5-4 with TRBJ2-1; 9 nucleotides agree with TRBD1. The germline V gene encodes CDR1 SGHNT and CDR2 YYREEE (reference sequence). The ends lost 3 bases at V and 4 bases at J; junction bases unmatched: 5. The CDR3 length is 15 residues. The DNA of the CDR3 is TGTGCCAGCAGCTCAACAGGGGGCCGTTACAATGAGCAGTTCTTC. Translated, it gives CASSSTGGRYNEQFF.

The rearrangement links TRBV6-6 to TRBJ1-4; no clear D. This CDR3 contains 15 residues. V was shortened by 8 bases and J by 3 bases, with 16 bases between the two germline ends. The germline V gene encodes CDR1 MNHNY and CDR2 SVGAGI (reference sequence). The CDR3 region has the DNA TGTGCCAGCGCAGTCATGGGAGCAGCTAATGAAAAACTGTTTTTT. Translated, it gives CASAVMGAANEKLFF.

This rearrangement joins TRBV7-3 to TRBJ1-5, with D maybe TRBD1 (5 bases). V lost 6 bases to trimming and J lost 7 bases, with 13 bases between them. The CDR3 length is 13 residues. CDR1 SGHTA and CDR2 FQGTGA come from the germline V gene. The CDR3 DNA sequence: TGTGCCAGCAGTCCGGGGGGGGACCAGCCCCAGCATTTT. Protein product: CASSPGGDQPQHF.

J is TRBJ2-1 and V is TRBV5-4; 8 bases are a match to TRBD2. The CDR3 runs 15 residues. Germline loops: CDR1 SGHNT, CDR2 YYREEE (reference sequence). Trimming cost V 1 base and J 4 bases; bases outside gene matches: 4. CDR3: CASSLKRERYNEQFF. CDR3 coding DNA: TGTGCCAGCAGCTTGAAGCGGGAGCGGTACAATGAGCAGTTCTTC.

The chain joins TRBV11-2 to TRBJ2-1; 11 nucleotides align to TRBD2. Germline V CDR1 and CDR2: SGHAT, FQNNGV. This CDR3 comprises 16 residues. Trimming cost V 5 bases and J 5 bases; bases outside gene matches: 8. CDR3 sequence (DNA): TGTGCCAGCAGCCCTTGGACTAGCGGGTACAACAATGAGCAGTTCTTC. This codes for CASSPWTSGYNNEQFF.

CDR3 nucleotides: TGCGCCAGCAGCTTCGGGACTAGCGACACCGGGGAGCTGTTTTTT. Amino acids: CASSFGTSDTGELFF. The chain couples TRBV5-1 to TRBJ2-2; 10 bases align to TRBD2. The germline V gene encodes CDR1 SGHRS and CDR2 YFSETQ. This CDR3 is 15 amino acids long. Losses at the gene ends were 2 bases for V and 3 bases for J; bases not matched to a gene: 1.

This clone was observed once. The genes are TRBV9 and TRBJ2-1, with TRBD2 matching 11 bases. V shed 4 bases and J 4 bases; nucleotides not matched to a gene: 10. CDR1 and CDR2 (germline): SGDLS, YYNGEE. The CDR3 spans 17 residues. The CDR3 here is CASSTPGLAAEYNEQFF. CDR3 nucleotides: TGTGCCAGCAGCACCCCGGGACTAGCGGCGGAATACAATGAGCAGTTCTTC. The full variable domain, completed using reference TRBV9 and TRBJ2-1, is DSGVTQTPKHLITATGQRVTLRCSPRSGDLSVYWYQQSLDQGLQFLIQYYNGEERAKGNILERFSAQQFPDLHSELNLSSLELGDSALYFCASSTPGLAAEYNEQFFGPGTRLTVL.

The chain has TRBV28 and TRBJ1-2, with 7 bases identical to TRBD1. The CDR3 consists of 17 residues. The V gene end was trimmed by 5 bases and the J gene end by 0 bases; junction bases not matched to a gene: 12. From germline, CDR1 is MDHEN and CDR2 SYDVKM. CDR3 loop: CASSLMGTARSNYGYTF. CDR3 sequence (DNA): TGTGCCAGCAGTCTTATGGGGACAGCCCGTTCTAACTATGGCTACACCTTC.

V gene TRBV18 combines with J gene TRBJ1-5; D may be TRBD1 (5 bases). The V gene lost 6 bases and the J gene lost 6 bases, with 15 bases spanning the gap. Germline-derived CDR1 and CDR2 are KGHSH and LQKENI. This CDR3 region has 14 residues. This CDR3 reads CASSGTGEAQPQHF. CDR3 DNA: TGTGCCAGCTCGGGGACCGGGGAGGCTCAGCCCCAGCATTTT.

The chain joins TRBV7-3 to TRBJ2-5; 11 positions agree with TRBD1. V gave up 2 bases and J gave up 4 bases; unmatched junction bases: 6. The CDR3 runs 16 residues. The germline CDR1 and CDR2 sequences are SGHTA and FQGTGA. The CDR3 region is CASSLRGQGAIETQYF. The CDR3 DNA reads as TGTGCCAGCAGCTTACGCGGACAGGGGGCTATAGAGACCCAGTACTTC.

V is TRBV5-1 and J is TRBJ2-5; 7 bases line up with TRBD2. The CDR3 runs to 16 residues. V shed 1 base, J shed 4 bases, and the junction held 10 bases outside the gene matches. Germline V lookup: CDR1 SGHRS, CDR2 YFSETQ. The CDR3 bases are TGCGCCAGCAGCTTGCCCAGCGGGATAACGGCAGAGACCCAGTACTTC. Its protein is CASSLPSGITAETQYF.

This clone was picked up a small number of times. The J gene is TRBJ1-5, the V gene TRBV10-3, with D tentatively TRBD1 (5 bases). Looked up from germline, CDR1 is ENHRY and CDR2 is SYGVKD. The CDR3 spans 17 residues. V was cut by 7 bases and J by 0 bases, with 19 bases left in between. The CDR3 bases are TGTGCCATCACTAACAGGCTGGCAGGGTATAGCAATCAGCCCCAGCATTTT. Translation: CAITNRLAGYSNQPQHF.

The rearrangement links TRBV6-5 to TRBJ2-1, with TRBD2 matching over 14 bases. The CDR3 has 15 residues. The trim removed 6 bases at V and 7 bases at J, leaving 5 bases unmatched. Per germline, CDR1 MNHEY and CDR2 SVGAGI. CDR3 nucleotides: TGTGCCAGCAGAGCCGGGACTAGCGGGAGTAATGAGCAGTTCTTC. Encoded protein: CASRAGTSGSNEQFF.

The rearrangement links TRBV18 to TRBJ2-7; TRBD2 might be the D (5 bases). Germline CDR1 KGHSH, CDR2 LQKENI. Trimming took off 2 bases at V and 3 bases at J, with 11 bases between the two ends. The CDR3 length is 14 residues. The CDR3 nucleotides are TGTGCCAGCTCACCATTTGACGGGGACTACGAGCAGTACTTC. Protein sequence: CASSPFDGDYEQYF. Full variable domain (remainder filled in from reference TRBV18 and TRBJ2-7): NAGVMQNPRHLVRRRGQEARLRCSPMKGHSHVYWYRQLPEEGLKFMVYLQKENIIDESGMPKERFSAEFPKEGPSILRIQQVVRGDSAAYFCASSPFDGDYEQYFGPGTRLTVT.

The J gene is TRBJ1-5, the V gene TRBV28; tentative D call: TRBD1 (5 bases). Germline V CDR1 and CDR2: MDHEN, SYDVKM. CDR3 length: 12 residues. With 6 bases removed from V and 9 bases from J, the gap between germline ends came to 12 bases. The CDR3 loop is CASSLGTLPQHF. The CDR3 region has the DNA TGTGCCAGCAGCCTCGGGACTTTGCCCCAGCATTTT.

CDR3 in amino acids: CASSRTSLTYEQYF. Here the CDR3 DNA reads TGTGCCAGCAGTCGGACTAGTCTCACCTACGAGCAGTACTTC. The rearrangement joins TRBV6-6 to TRBJ2-7; 7 bases agree with TRBD2. With 5 bases clipped from V and 2 bases from J, the junction kept 6 bases outside the gene matches. CDR1 and CDR2 from the germline V gene are MNHNY and SVGAGI (reference sequence). The CDR3 sequence is 14 residues long.

CDR3 protein: CASSTWTRSYEQYF. The CDR3 DNA is TGTGCCAGCAGCACGTGGACTAGGTCCTACGAGCAGTACTTC. The V call is TRBV21-1, the J call TRBJ2-7; the DNA was not used to check the table's D call, TRBD2. TRBV21-1 is listed as a pseudogene. The CDR3 consists of 14 residues.

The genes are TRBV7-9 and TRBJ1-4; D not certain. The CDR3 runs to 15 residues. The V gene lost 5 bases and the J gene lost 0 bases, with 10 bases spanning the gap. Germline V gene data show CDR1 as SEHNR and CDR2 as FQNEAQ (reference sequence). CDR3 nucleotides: TGTGCCAGCAGCCCGCCCGGTGCAACTAATGAAAAACTGTTTTTT. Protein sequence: CASSPPGATNEKLFF. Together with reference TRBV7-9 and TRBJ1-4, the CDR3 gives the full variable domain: DTGVSQNPRHKITKRGQNVTFRCDPISEHNRLYWYRQTLGQGPEFLTYFQNEAQLEKSRLLSDRFSAERPKGSFSTLEIQRTEQGDSAMYLCASSPPGATNEKLFFGSGTQLSVL.

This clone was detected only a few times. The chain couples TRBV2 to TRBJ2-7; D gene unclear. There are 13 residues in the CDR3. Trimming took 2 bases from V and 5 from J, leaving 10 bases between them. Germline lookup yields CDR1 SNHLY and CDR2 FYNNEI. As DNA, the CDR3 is TGTGCCAGCAGTGAACAGGTCCGCGACGAGCAGTACTTC. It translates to CASSEQVRDEQYF.